Following are 27 T cell receptor beta chains from one sample sequenced in a study of blood T cell repertoires in COVID-19 (dated by TCRdb to the early 2020s). The protocol used for the library was the immunoSEQ multiplex PCR assay. TCRdb's version of the immuneACCESS table is confined to in-frame rearrangements and falls short of the full clone set. An unresolved V gene accounts for under half of the shortfall where checked; the remainder is of unknown origin. In all, the sample holds under 200,000 clones, and 89% of those were seen once. Around 8.4% of the sample is in the top ten clones. The material sequenced was PBMCs or T cells enriched from blood (not recorded which). These receptors were taken from a woman between 18 and 29 years old who had recovered from COVID-19.

This clone was seen a single time. The rearrangement links TRBV5-1 to TRBJ2-3, with TRBD2 as a possible D gene (6 bases). Germline assignment: CDR1 SGHRS and CDR2 YFSETQ. V was pared by 5 bases and J by 3 bases, with 13 bases between. The CDR3 has 14 residues. The CDR3 protein is CASSSPGDTDTQYF. CDR3 bases: TGCGCCAGCAGTTCCCCGGGAGATACAGATACGCAGTATTTT.

This chain uses TRBV27 with TRBJ2-7, with 7 nucleotides matching TRBD1. The V gene end was trimmed by 6 bases and the J gene end by 5 bases; junction bases not matched to a gene: 7. The length of the CDR3 is 13 residues. The germline V gene has CDR1 MNHEY and CDR2 SMNVEV (reference sequence). The chain's CDR3 is CASRTDREHEQYF. The CDR3 nucleotides read TGTGCCAGCAGGACTGACAGGGAACACGAGCAGTACTTC.

The chain uses TRBV5-8 and TRBJ2-1; 8 bases are a match to TRBD1. The V gene's germline CDR1 is SGHTS and CDR2 YDEGEE. CDR3 length equals 15 residues. J lost 5 bases, V lost 0 bases, and 4 bases had no gene match. CDR3 coding DNA: TGTGCCAGCAGCTTGGGACAGGGGTTAGACAATGAGCAGTTCTTC. Protein sequence: CASSLGQGLDNEQFF.

V is TRBV7-9 and J is TRBJ2-2, with TRBD1 matching 8 bases. J lost 6 bases, V lost 4 bases, and 10 bases had no gene match. This CDR3 region has 16 residues. Germline loops: CDR1 SEHNR, CDR2 FQNEAQ (reference sequence). The chain's CDR3 is CASSSGQGQKAGELFF. DNA for the CDR3: TGTGCCAGCAGCTCTGGACAGGGTCAGAAGGCCGGGGAGCTGTTTTTT.

The rearrangement links TRBV30 to TRBJ2-7; possible D gene TRBD1, 6 bases. V was shortened by 2 bases and J by 3 bases, with 11 bases between the two germline ends. The germline V gene has CDR1 GTSNPN and CDR2 SVGIG (reference sequence). The CDR3 extends over 13 amino acids. The CDR3 loop reads CAWSISGVYEQYF. CDR3 nucleotides: TGTGCCTGGAGTATCTCAGGGGTCTACGAGCAGTACTTC.

This clone was detected only once. The rearrangement joins TRBV13 to TRBJ2-4; unclear D gene. The V end was cut by 5 bases, the J end by 3 bases, with 5 bases between. From germline, CDR1 is PRHDT and CDR2 FYEKMQ (reference sequence). The CDR3 sequence is 12 residues long. CDR3 DNA: TGTGCCAGCAGCACTGACAAAAACATTCAGTACTTC. Its translation: CASSTDKNIQYF.

This clone was counted once. The chain links TRBV4-1 to TRBJ1-1; D gene ambiguous. V was cut by 2 bases and J by 0 bases, with 7 bases left in between. CDR1 and CDR2 from the germline V gene are MGHRA and YSYEKL. This CDR3 has 14 amino acids. This chain's CDR3 is CASSQPGMNTEAFF. The CDR3 DNA sequence: TGCGCCAGCAGCCAACCGGGGATGAACACTGAAGCTTTCTTT.

The chain combines TRBV11-2 with TRBJ1-6; D is perhaps TRBD1 (6 bases). This CDR3 is 15 amino acids long. Germline V lookup: CDR1 SGHAT, CDR2 FQNNGV. Deletions cut 5 bases from V and 7 bases from J, with 15 bases between. Here the CDR3 reads CASSLVTQGNSPLHF. DNA for the CDR3: TGTGCCAGCAGCCTGGTGACACAGGGAAATTCACCCCTCCACTTT.

This clone appeared a single time. The J gene is TRBJ2-7, the V gene TRBV7-9, with D tentatively TRBD1 (6 bases). Between the trimmed V and J ends, which lost 5 bases and 3 bases, there was a span of 17 bases. This CDR3 comprises 15 residues. Germline CDR1 reads SEHNR; CDR2 reads FQNEAQ (reference sequence). Here the CDR3 reads CASSQSLDRSYEQYF. Written as DNA, the CDR3 is TGTGCCAGCAGCCAAAGCCTCGACAGGAGCTACGAGCAGTACTTC.

The chain carries TRBV6-5 and TRBJ1-1, with a tentative D call TRBD1 (5 bases). The CDR3 loop spans 13 amino acids. The V and J ends lost 6 bases and 4 bases respectively, with 12 bases between them. Germline V gene data show CDR1 as MNHEY and CDR2 as SVGAGI. Here the CDR3 DNA reads TGTGCCAGCAGCAGGAGGGGAGGCACTGAAGCTTTCTTT. It codes for CASSRRGGTEAFF.

The V and J genes are TRBV7-6 and TRBJ1-6; TRBD1 might be the D (5 bases). Per the germline V gene, CDR1 is SGHVS and CDR2 is FNYEAQ. This CDR3 contains 15 residues. The V end lost 2 bases, the J end lost 5 bases, and 10 bases lay between the germline ends. The CDR3 region is CASSLQGPNNSPLHF. The CDR3 region has the DNA TGTGCCAGCAGCTTACAGGGTCCCAATAATTCACCCCTCCACTTT.

As concerns this clone: The sample holds other DNA sequences that translate to the same CDR3. The chain couples TRBV5-1 to TRBJ1-1; 7 nucleotides line up with TRBD1. The CDR3 has 13 amino acids. Trimming at V came to 5 bases and at J to 3 bases, leaving 4 bases not matched to a gene. The germline V gene encodes CDR1 SGHRS and CDR2 YFSETQ. The CDR3 DNA reads TGCGCCAGCAGACTAACAGGGGACACTGAAGCTTTCTTT. Its translation is CASRLTGDTEAFF.

The V call is TRBV6-5, the J call TRBJ2-5; TRBD1 matches 7 bases. Losses at the gene ends were 2 bases for V and 2 bases for J; bases not matched to a gene: 5. Germline CDR1 is MNHEY and CDR2 is SVGAGI. CDR3 length: 15 amino acids. In DNA form, the CDR3 reads TGTGCCAGCAGTTACAACGGACAGGTTCAAGAGACCCAGTACTTC. It codes for CASSYNGQVQETQYF.

The V and J genes are TRBV5-4 and TRBJ1-6; D is possibly TRBD1 (5 bases). Trimming took 1 base from V and 8 from J, leaving 16 bases between them. Germline V gives CDR1 SGHNT, CDR2 YYREEE (reference sequence). This CDR3 has 16 amino acids. CDR3 protein: CASSLLGHTRYSPLHF. CDR3 sequence (DNA): TGTGCCAGCAGCTTGTTGGGGCATACTCGTTATTCACCCCTCCACTTT.

V is TRBV30 and J is TRBJ1-4; 10 bases map to TRBD1. With 0 bases clipped from V and 5 bases from J, the junction kept 3 bases outside the gene matches. This CDR3 is built from 15 residues. Germline CDR1 is GTSNPN and CDR2 is SVGIG (reference sequence). This chain's CDR3 is CAWSVLGQGNEKLFF. CDR3 in DNA: TGTGCCTGGAGTGTACTGGGACAGGGGAATGAAAAACTGTTTTTT.

The gene calls are TRBV30 and TRBJ1-3; unclear D gene. Germline values: CDR1 GTSNPN, CDR2 SVGIG (reference sequence). V lost 7 bases and J lost 0, with 10 bases in between. This CDR3 comprises 13 residues. In DNA form, the CDR3 reads TGTGCCTCCTCAACAGTCTCTGGAAACACCATATATTTT. The encoded protein is CASSTVSGNTIYF.

This clone was detected once. The chain combines TRBV5-4 with TRBJ1-2; D not certain. The CDR3 is 13 amino acids. CDR1 is SGHNT, CDR2 YYREEE, per germline (reference sequence). With 4 bases removed from V and 0 bases from J, the gap between germline ends came to 7 bases. CDR3 sequence: CASSEDTNYGYTF. CDR3 nucleotide sequence: TGTGCCAGCAGCGAAGACACTAACTATGGCTACACCTTC.

The V call is TRBV27, the J call TRBJ2-5, with 7 positions matching TRBD1. Germline loops: CDR1 MNHEY, CDR2 SMNVEV (reference sequence). There are 15 residues in the CDR3. The V segment lost 4 bases and the J segment 5 bases; nucleotides outside the gene matches: 10. The CDR3 reads CASSSRIGGWETQYF. The DNA of the CDR3 is TGTGCCAGCAGTTCCCGGATAGGGGGCTGGGAGACCCAGTACTTC.

The chain links TRBV20-1 to TRBJ1-2; D ambiguous. Germline V gene lookup returns CDR1 DFQATT and CDR2 SNEGSKA (reference sequence). This CDR3 comprises 11 residues. V shed 3 bases and J shed 6 bases, with 8 bases lying between them. As DNA, the CDR3 is TGCAGTGCTAGTGGAGCTCATGGCTACACCTTC. It yields the protein CSASGAHGYTF.

V and J are TRBV9 and TRBJ2-5, with TRBD2 identical over 8 bases. This CDR3 spans 16 amino acids. Per germline, CDR1 SGDLS and CDR2 YYNGEE. With 0 bases clipped from V and 1 base from J, the junction kept 5 bases outside the gene matches. The CDR3 coding sequence is TGTGCCAGCAGCGTAGAGGAACTAGCGGTCCAAGAGACCCAGTACTTC. Encoded protein: CASSVEELAVQETQYF.

V is TRBV25-1 and J is TRBJ2-2; D might be TRBD1 (5 bases). The CDR3 runs 15 residues. Germline CDR1 MGHDK, CDR2 SYGVNS. V lost 5 bases, J lost 0 bases, and 10 bases lay in between. The CDR3 nucleotides are TGTGCCAGCAGTCAAGACAGCGCGAACACCGGGGAGCTGTTTTTT. Translated: CASSQDSANTGELFF. Complete variable domain (other parts from reference TRBV25-1 and TRBJ2-2): EADIYQTPRYLVIGTGKKITLECSQTMGHDKMYWYQQDPGMELHLIHYSYGVNSTEKGDLSSESTVSRIRTEHFPLTLESARPSHTSQYLCASSQDSANTGELFFGEGSRLTVL.

Written as DNA, the CDR3 is TGTGCCAGCAGCGCTAGCAGGAACACTGAAGCTTTCTTT. It specifies CASSASRNTEAFF. This chain uses TRBV12-3 or TRBV12-4 with TRBJ1-1; D is uncertain. CDR3 length equals 13 residues. V lost 6 bases and J 1 base, leaving 9 bases between the germline ends.

V is TRBV25-1 and J is TRBJ2-5, with 7 nucleotides matching TRBD2. The CDR3 length is 15 residues. With V trimmed by 2 bases and J by 3 bases, 6 bases remained unmatched. Germline V gives CDR1 MGHDK, CDR2 SYGVNS. The CDR3 DNA reads as TGTGCCAGCAGTGAAAAGGGGAGGGCAAAAGAGACCCAGTACTTC. Translation gives CASSEKGRAKETQYF.

The J gene is TRBJ2-3, the V gene TRBV19; TRBD1 might be the D (5 bases). The V end was cut by 1 base, the J end by 2 bases, with 13 bases between. The germline V gene encodes CDR1 LNHDA and CDR2 SQIVND (reference sequence). This CDR3 spans 16 amino acids. CDR3 residues: CASSIVGGHLTDTQYF. The CDR3 coding sequence is TGTGCCAGTAGTATAGTTGGCGGACACCTCACAGATACGCAGTATTTT.

This clone was detected only a few times. The chain employs TRBV3-1 (or the pseudogene TRBV3-2) and TRBJ2-1; possibly TRBD2 for D (5 bases). Trimming pared 8 bases from V and 4 bases from J, leaving 18 bases between. The CDR3 length is 15 residues. CDR1 LGHDT and CDR2 YNNKEL come from the germline V gene (reference sequence). CDR3 amino acids: CASSPSSGVYNEQFF. In DNA, the CDR3 is TGTGCCAGCTCCCCCTCTTCCGGGGTTTACAATGAGCAGTTCTTC.

The chain joins TRBV7-8 to TRBJ2-4, with a weak D call TRBD2 (6 bases). The germline CDR1 and CDR2 sequences are SGHVS and FQNEAQ. The CDR3 is 13 residues long. V was clipped by 0 bases and J by 6 bases, with 6 bases between them. CDR3 loop: CASSLAGGNIQYF. In nucleotides, the CDR3 is TGTGCCAGCAGCTTAGCCGGGGGAAACATTCAGTACTTC.

The chain has TRBV7-2 and TRBJ2-3; a weak D match, TRBD1 (5 bases). Germline assignment: CDR1 SGHTA and CDR2 FQGNSA. The CDR3 length is 14 residues. Trimming took 1 base from V and 6 from J, leaving 11 bases between them. The CDR3 coding sequence is TGTGCCAGCAGCTTAGTCAGGGTGTTTGATACGCAGTATTTT. It specifies CASSLVRVFDTQYF.